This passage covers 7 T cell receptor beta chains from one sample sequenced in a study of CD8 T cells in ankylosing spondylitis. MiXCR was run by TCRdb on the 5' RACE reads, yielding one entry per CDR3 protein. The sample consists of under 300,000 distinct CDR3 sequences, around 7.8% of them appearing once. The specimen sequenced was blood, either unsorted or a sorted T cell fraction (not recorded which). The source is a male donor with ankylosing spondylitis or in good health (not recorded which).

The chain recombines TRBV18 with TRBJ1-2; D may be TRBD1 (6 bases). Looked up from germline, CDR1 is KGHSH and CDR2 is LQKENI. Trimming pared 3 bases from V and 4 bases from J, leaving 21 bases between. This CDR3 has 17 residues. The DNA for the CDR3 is TGTGCCAGCTCACCCACTTCCGGACAGTCTGTTGGCTATGGCTACACCTTC. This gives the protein CASSPTSGQSVGYGYTF.

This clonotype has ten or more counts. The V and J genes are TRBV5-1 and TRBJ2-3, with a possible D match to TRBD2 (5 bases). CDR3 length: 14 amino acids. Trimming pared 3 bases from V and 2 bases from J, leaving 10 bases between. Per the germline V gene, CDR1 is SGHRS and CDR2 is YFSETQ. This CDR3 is CASSWGVSTDTQYF. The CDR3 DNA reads TGCGCCAGCAGCTGGGGAGTTTCCACAGATACGCAGTATTTT.

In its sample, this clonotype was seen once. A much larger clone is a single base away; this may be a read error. CDR3 in DNA: TGTGCCAGCAGTTGGGGTTCGAACACCAGGGAGCTGTTTTTT. It encodes CASSWGSNTRELFF. The rearrangement uses TRBV12-3 or TRBV12-4 and TRBJ2-2; D call uncertain. The CDR3 contains 14 residues.

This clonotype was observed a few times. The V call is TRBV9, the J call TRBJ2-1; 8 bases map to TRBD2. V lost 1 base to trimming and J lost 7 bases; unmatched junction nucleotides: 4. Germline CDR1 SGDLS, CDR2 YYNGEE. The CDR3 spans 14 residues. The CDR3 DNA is TGTGCCAGCAGCGTACGGGGGGGGGCGAATGAGCAGTTCTTC. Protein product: CASSVRGGANEQFF.

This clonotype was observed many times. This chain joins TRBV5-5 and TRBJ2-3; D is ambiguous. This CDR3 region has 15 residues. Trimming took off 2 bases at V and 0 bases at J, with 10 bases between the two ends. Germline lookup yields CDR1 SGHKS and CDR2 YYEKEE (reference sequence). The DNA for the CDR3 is TGTGCCAGCAGCTTTAGGGCGTCCAGCACAGATACGCAGTATTTT. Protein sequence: CASSFRASSTDTQYF.

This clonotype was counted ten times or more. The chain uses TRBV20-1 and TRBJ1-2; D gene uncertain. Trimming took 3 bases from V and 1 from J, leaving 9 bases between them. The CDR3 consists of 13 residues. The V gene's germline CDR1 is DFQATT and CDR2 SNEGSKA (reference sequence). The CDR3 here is CSASAFLNYGYTF. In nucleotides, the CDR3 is TGCAGTGCTAGTGCGTTTCTTAACTATGGCTACACCTTC.

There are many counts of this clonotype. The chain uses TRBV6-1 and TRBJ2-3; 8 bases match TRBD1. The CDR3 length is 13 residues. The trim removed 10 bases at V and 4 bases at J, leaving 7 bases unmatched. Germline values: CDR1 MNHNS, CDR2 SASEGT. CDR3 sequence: CAISRGPPDTQYF. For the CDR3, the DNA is TGTGCCATCTCCAGGGGGCCACCAGATACGCAGTATTTT.